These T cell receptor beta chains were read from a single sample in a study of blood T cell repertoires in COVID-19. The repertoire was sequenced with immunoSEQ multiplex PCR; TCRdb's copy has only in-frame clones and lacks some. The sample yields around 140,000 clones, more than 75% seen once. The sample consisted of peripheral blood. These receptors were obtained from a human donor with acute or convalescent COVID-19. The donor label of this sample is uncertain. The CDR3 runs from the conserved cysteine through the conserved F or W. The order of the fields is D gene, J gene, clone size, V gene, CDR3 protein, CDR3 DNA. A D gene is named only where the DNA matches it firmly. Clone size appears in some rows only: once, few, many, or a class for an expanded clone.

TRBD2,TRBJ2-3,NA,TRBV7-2,CASSPGTAGGDTQYF,TGTGCCAGCAGCCCAGGAACGGCGGGGGGCGATACGCAGTATTTT
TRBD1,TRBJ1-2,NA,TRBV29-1,CSVPNRQGAVGYGYTF,TGCAGCGTCCCAAACCGACAGGGGGCAGTTGGCTATGGCTACACCTTC
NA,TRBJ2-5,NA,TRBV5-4,CASSLVGREETQYF,TGTGCCAGCAGCTTGGTAGGCAGGGAAGAGACCCAGTACTTC
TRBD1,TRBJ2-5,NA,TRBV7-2,CASSLGTGAKVGTQYF,TGTGCCAGCAGCTTAGGTACAGGGGCAAAAGTGGGGACCCAGTACTTC
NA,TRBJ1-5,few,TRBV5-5,CASSLSTGHNQPQHF,TGTGCCAGCAGCTTGAGCACAGGGCACAATCAGCCCCAGCATTTT
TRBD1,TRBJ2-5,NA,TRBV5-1,CASSLGAGTGETQYF,TGCGCCAGCAGCTTGGGGGCCGGGACAGGTGAGACCCAGTACTTC
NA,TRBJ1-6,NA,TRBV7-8,CASSFDWGVGSPLHF,TGTGCCAGCAGTTTCGATTGGGGGGTGGGTTCACCCCTCCACTTT
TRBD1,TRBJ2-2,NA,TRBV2,CASRDGTGNTGELFF,TGTGCCAGCAGAGACGGGACAGGGAACACCGGGGAGCTGTTTTTT
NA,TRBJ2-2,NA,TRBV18,CASSPPGLNTGELFF,TGTGCCAGCTCACCACCGGGCCTCAATACCGGGGAGCTGTTTTTT
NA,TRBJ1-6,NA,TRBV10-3,CAISGDNSPLHF,TGTGCCATCAGTGGAGATAATTCACCCCTCCACTTT
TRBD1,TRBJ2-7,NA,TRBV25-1,CASSTGGPGEQYF,TGTGCCAGCAGCACAGGGGGTCCTGGCGAGCAGTACTTC
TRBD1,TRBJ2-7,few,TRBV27,CASRPGQAPYEQYF,TGTGCCAGCAGACCGGGACAGGCCCCATACGAGCAGTACTTC
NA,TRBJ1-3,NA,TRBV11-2,CASSPREAIYF,TGTGCCAGCAGCCCGAGGGAGGCCATATATTTT
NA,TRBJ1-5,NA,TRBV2,CASSHQGSNQPQHF,TGTGCCAGCAGTCACCAGGGAAGCAATCAGCCCCAGCATTTT
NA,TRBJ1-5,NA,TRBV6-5,CASSYSGVNQPQHF,TGTGCCAGCAGTTACAGCGGGGTTAATCAGCCCCAGCATTTT
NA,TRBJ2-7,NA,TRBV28,CASSLGGYEQYF,TGTGCCAGCAGTTTAGGGGGGTACGAGCAGTACTTC
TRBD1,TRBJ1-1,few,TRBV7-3,CASSPGTGLTEAFF,TGTGCCAGCAGTCCCGGGACAGGACTTACTGAAGCTTTCTTT
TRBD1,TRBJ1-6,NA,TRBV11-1,CASTTNGQGTSPLHF,TGTGCCAGCACGACTAACGGACAGGGGACTTCACCCCTCCACTTT
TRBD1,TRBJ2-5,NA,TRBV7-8,CASSTGQGKETQYF,TGTGCCAGCAGCACCGGACAGGGGAAAGAGACCCAGTACTTC
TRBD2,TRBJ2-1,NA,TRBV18,CASSPRAPLAGGSSSYNEQFF,TGTGCCAGCTCACCACGGGCCCCCTTAGCGGGAGGATCGAGCTCCTACAATGAGCAGTTCTTC